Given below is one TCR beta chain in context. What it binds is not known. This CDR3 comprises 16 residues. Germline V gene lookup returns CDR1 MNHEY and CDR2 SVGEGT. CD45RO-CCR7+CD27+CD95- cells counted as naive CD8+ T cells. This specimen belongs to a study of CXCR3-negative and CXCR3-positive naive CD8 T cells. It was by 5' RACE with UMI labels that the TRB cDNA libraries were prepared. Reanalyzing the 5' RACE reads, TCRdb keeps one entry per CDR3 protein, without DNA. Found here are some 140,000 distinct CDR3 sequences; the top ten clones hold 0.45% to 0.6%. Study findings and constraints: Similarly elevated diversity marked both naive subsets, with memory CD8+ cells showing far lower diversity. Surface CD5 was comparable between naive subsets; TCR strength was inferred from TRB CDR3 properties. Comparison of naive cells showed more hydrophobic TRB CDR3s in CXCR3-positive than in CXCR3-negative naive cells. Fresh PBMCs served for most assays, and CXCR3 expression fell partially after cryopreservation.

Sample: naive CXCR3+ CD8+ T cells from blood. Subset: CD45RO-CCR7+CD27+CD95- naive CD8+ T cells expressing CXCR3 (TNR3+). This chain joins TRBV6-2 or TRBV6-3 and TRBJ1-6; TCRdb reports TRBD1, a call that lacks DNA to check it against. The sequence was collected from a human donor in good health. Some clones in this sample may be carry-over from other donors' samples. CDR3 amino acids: CASSYSAGWNNSPLHF.